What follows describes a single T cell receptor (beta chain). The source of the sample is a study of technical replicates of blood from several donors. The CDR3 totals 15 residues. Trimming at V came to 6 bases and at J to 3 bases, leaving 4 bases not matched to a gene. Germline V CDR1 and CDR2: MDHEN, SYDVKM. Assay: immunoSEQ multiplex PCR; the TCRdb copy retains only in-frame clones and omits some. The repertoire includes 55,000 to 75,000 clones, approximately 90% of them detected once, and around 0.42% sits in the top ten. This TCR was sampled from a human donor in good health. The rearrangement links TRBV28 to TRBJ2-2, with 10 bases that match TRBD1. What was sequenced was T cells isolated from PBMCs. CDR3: CASRPGTGDTGELFF. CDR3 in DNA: TGTGCCAGCAGACCCGGGACAGGGGACACCGGGGAGCTGTTTTTT. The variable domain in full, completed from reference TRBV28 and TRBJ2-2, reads DVKVTQSSRYLVKRTGEKVFLECVQDMDHENMFWYRQDPGLGLRLIYFSYDVKMKEKGDIPEGYSVSREKKERFSLILESASTNQTSMYLCASRPGTGDTGELFFGEGSRLTVL.